This TCR beta chain appears in the sequencing data of a study of OX40 agonist ivuxolimab in advanced cancers. Regarding the complete study: Ivuxolimab, which targeted the costimulatory receptor OX40 (CD134), was an agonistic, fully human IgG2 monoclonal antibody. Peripheral TCRbeta sequencing aimed to test whether ivuxolimab altered TCR sequence diversity and caused clonal T-cell expansion. Intravenous ivuxolimab was administered to patients every 2 weeks at six dose levels: 0.01, 0.1, 0.3, 1.5, 3 and 10 mg/kg. Of the roughly 52 dose-escalation patients, hepatocellular carcinoma was present in roughly 19, melanoma in around 15, renal cell carcinoma in 9 and head and neck cancer in 9. The paper describes the monotherapy dose-escalation part (N ≈ 50 patients) of the phase I trial of ivuxolimab. Patients were allowed to have had prior anti-PD-1, anti-PD-L1 or anti-CTLA-4 therapy, and approximately 39% of the dose-escalation patients had been treated with checkpoint inhibitors. Partial responses were achieved by three dose-escalation patients, of whom one had hepatocellular carcinoma and two had cutaneous melanoma. A male proportion of roughly 80% and a mean age of roughly 58 years, ranging from roughly 23 to 90, were recorded for the dose-escalation cohort. General study outcomes and caveats: Clonal expansion of both CD4+ and CD8+ blood T cells was observed from baseline to week 6 at doses 0.1 to 3.0 mg/kg. Low levels of normalized T-cell clonal expansion were also shown by some nonresponding patients. In the 0.1-3.0 mg/kg groups, partial responders were among the patients with the lowest normalized peripheral clonal expansion, particularly in CD8+ T cells. After ivuxolimab, CD8+ T cells had more expanded clones than CD4+ T cells on average. The antigen specificity of the clonally expanded peripheral T cells was not determined.

Relative to germline, V is missing 6 bases and J is missing 4 bases, with 4 bases of the junction outside any gene match. The CDR3 goes from the cysteine to the phenylalanine over 14 residues. CDR3 DNA only is kept here, 42 bases in frame from base 1. CDR1 SEHNR and CDR2 FQNEAQ were looked up in the germline V gene (reference sequence). The trial excluded patients who had a history of autoimmune disease or who were on systemic immunosuppression. Peripheral blood for TCR sequencing was collected from all dose cohorts at baseline, on cycle 4 day 1, and on cycle 7 day 1. The samples were drawn from a first-in-human, open-label, multicenter phase I dose-escalation trial of ivuxolimab. Adults with locally advanced or metastatic melanoma, renal cell carcinoma, hepatocellular carcinoma or head and neck squamous cell carcinoma were enrolled in the trial. CD4+ and CD8+ T cells were sorted separately from peripheral blood before TCR sequencing.

For sequencing of the TCRbeta CDR3 region, genomic DNA was extracted from the sorted cells. TCRbeta CDR3 regions were sequenced using the immunoSEQ Assay. Drawn from immuneACCESS, this table holds only the in-frame rearrangements with V and J called that TCRdb kept. Clones are partly lost; checked studies trace under half to an unresolved V gene and leave the rest unexplained. The sample table holds about 93,000 clones, of which roughly 90% were seen once. Around 2.5% of the sample is held by the ten biggest clonotypes. Remarks on this clone: Its antigen is currently not known. Per-nucleotide qualities are absent, and no much larger clonotype sits a single base away.

The chain uses TRBV7-9 and TRBJ2-2, with 8 central nucleotides matching TRBD1. The receptor comes from an adult with an advanced solid tumor such as melanoma, head and neck, liver or kidney cancer. The sequencing used CD4+ or CD8+ T cells sorted from blood, collected in a trial of the OX40 agonist ivuxolimab. The CDR3 is CASSRQGSTGELFF. The bases are TGTGCCAGCAGTCGACAGGGGTCCACCGGGGAGCTGTTTTTT.